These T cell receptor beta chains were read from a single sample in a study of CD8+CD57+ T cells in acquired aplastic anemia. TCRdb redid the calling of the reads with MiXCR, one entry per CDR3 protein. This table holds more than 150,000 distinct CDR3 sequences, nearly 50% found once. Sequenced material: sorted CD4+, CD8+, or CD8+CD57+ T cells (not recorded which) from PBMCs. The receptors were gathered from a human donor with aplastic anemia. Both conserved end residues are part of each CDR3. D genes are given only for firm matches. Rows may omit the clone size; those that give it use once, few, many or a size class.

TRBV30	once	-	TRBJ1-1	CAWSAGGRGSTEAFF	TGTGCCTGGAGTGCTGGAGGGCGGGGGAGTACTGAAGCTTTCTTT
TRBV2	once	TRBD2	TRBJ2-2	CASRLAGANTGELFF	TGTGCCAGCAGACTAGCGGGGGCGAACACCGGGGAGCTGTTTTTT
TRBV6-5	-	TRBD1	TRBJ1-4	CASRYNTGVEGEKLFF	TGTGCCAGCAGATACAACACAGGGGTGGAAGGTGAAAAACTGTTTTTT
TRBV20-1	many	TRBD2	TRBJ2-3	CSGRLAGTTDTQYF	TGCAGCGGGAGACTAGCGGGGACCACAGATACGCAGTATTTT
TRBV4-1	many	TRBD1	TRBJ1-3	CASSHPSTGGNTIYF	TGCGCCAGCAGCCACCCGTCGACAGGGGGAAACACCATATATTTT
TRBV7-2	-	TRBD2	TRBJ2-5	CASSLQAGGPRTQYF	TGTGCCAGCAGCTTACAGGCGGGGGGCCCCAGGACCCAGTACTTC
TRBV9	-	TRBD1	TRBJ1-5	CASSTQGGAGQPQHF	TGTGCCAGCAGCACCCAAGGGGGCGCAGGTCAGCCCCAGCATTTT
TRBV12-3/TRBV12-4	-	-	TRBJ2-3	CASRKPSTDTQYF	TGTGCCAGCAGGAAACCTAGCACAGATACGCAGTATTTT
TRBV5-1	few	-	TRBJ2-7	CASSLVGGGSNEQYF	TGCGCCAGCAGCTTGGTCGGAGGAGGGAGCAACGAGCAGTACTTC
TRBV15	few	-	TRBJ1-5	CATRGGETAGNQPQHF	TGTGCCACCAGGGGAGGGGAAACAGCTGGCAATCAGCCCCAGCATTTT
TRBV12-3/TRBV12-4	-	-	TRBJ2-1	CASSGDRLRNEQFF	TGTGCCAGCAGTGGGGACCGCCTTAGGAATGAGCAGTTCTTC
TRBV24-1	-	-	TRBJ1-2	CATKGADNYGYTF	TGTGCCACTAAGGGTGCTGATAACTATGGCTACACCTTC
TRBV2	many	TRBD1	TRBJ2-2	CASTLQGASGELFF	TGTGCCAGCACATTACAGGGGGCATCGGGGGAGCTGTTTTTT
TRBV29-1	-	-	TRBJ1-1	CSVGGTYMNTEAFF	TGCAGCGTTGGTGGGACATACATGAACACTGAAGCTTTCTTT
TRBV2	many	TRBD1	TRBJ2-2	CASRKSGGLTGGTGELFF	TGTGCCAGCAGAAAATCAGGTGGACTCACAGGGGGCACCGGGGAGCTGTTTTTT
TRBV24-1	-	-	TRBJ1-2	CATSDLPEGYGYTF	TGTGCCACCAGTGACCTTCCTGAGGGGTATGGCTACACCTTC
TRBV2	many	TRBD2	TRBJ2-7	CASSLWETRGEEQYF	TGTGCCAGCTCCCTTTGGGAGACCCGGGGGGAAGAGCAGTACTTC
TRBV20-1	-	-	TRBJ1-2	CSASLVVELGYTF	TGCAGTGCTAGTCTTGTTGTCGAGCTGGGCTACACCTTC
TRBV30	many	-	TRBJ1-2	CAWSGGGYTF	TGTGCCTGGAGTGGAGGAGGCTACACCTTC
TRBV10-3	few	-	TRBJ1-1	CAITRGGGNTEAFF	TGTGCCATCACTCGCGGGGGGGGCAACACTGAAGCTTTCTTT
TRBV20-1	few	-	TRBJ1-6	CSARSGSGQLNSPLHF	TGCAGTGCTAGATCAGGTTCGGGGCAGCTTAATTCACCCCTCCACTTT
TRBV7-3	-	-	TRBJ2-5	CASSFGAGFQETQYF	TGTGCCAGCAGCTTTGGGGCGGGCTTCCAAGAGACCCAGTACTTC
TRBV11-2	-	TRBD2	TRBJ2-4	CASSLESGGNSIQYF	TGTGCCAGCAGCTTAGAATCCGGGGGGAATAGCATTCAGTACTTC
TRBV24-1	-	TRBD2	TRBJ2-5	CATSAPLAGKETQYF	TGTGCCACCAGTGCCCCCCTAGCGGGCAAAGAGACCCAGTACTTC
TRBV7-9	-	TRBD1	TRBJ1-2	CASSIRDSTNYGYTF	TGTGCCAGCAGCATCCGGGACAGCACCAACTATGGCTACACCTTC
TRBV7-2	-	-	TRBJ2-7	CASSLDNYEQYF	TGTGCCAGCAGCTTGGACAACTACGAGCAGTACTTC
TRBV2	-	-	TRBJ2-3	CARTLSTDTQYF	TGTGCCAGAACACTTAGCACAGATACGCAGTATTTT
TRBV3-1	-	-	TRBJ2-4	CASSQGDRNIQYF	TGTGCCAGCAGCCAAGGGGACCGAAACATTCAGTACTTC
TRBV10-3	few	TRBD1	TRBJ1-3	CAISEGVGRGPRNTIYF	TGTGCCATCAGTGAAGGGGTCGGCAGGGGGCCACGGAACACCATATATTTT
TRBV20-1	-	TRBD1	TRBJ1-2	CSAADRRVSPGYTF	TGCAGTGCCGCGGACAGGCGGGTCTCTCCTGGCTACACCTTC
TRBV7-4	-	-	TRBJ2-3	CASSPGPDTQYF	TGTGCCAGCAGCCCCGGTCCCGATACGCAGTATTTT
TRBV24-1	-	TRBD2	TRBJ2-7	CATSEGLAGESPYEQYF	TGTGCCACCAGTGAGGGACTAGCGGGTGAGAGCCCCTACGAGCAGTACTTC
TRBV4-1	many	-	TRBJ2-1	CASSQDQDGGPYNEQFF	TGCGCCAGCAGCCAAGATCAGGACGGGGGGCCTTACAATGAGCAGTTCTTC
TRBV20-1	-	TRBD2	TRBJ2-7	CSARGTSESMSEQYF	TGCAGTGCTAGAGGGACTAGCGAGAGTATGTCCGAGCAGTACTTC
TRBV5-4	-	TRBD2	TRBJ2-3	CASSWGSGGARRDTQYF	TGTGCCAGCAGCTGGGGGAGCGGGGGGGCGAGAAGAGATACGCAGTATTTT
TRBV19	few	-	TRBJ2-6	CASGANVLTF	TGTGCCTCTGGGGCCAACGTCCTGACTTTC
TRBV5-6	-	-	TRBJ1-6	CASSLTGSRGNSPLHF	TGTGCCAGCAGCCTCACAGGGAGTCGAGGTAATTCACCCCTCCACTTT
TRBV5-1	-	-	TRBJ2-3	CASRRASGEDTQYF	TGCGCCAGCAGGAGGGCCTCAGGGGAAGATACGCAGTATTTT
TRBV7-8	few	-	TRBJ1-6	CASSSQGRGSPLHF	TGTGCCAGCAGCTCGCAGGGTCGTGGGTCACCCCTCCACTTT
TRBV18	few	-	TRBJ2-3	CASTGQRTDTQYF	TGTGCCAGCACCGGACAGCGCACAGATACGCAGTATTTT
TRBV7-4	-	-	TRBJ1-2	CASSLGGGADYGYTF	TGTGCCAGCAGCTTAGGGGGGGGCGCCGACTATGGCTACACCTTC
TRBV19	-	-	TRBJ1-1	CASRRDGVNTEAFF	TGTGCCAGTAGGAGGGACGGGGTTAACACTGAAGCTTTCTTT
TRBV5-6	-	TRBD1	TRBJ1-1	CASSLLDRVNTEAFF	TGTGCCAGCAGCTTGTTGGACAGGGTAAACACTGAAGCTTTCTTT
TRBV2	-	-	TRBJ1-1	CASDEQGSTEAFF	TGTGCCAGCGATGAGCAGGGGAGCACTGAAGCTTTCTTT
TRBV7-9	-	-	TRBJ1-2	CASRRGGDYGYTF	TGTGCCAGCAGACGCGGAGGAGACTATGGCTACACCTTC
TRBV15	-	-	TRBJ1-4	CATGGRLEGLLANEKLFF	TGTGCCACCGGGGGGAGATTAGAGGGATTGTTAGCTAATGAAAAACTGTTTTTT
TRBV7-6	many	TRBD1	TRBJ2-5	CASSPPGQGAQETQYF	TGTGCCAGCAGCCCCCCCGGACAGGGGGCTCAAGAGACCCAGTACTTC